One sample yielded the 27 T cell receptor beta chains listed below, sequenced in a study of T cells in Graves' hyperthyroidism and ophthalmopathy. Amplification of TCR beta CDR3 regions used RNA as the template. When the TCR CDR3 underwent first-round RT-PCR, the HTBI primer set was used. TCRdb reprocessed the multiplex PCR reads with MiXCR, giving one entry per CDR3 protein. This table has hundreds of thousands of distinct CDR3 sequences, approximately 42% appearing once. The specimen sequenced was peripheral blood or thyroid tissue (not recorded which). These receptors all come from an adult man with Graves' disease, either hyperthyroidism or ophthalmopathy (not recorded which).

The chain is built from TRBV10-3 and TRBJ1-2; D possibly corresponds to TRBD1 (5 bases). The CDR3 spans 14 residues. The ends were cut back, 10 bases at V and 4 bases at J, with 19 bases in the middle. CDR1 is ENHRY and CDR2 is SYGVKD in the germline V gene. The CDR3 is CASILGTGFYGYTF. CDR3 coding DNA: TGTGCCAGCATCCTTGGGACGGGGTTCTATGGCTACACCTTC.

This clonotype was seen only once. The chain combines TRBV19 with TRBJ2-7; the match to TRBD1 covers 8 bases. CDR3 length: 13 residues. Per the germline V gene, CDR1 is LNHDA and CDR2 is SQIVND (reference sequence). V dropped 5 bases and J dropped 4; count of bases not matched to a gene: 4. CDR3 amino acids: CASSLHRGYEQYF. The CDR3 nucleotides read TGTGCCAGTAGTCTGCACAGGGGGTACGAGCAGTACTTC. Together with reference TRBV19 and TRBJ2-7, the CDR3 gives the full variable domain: DGGITQSPKYLFRKEGQNVTLSCEQNLNHDAMYWYRQDPGQGLRLIYYSQIVNDFQKGDIAEGYSVSREKKESFPLTVTSAQKNPTAFYLCASSLHRGYEQYFGPGTRLTVT.

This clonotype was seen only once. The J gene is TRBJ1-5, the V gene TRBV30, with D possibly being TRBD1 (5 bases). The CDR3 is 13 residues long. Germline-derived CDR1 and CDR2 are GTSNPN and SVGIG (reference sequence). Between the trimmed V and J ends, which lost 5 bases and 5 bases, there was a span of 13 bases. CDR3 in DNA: TGTGCCTGGGCGGGGGAGTCTCATCAGCCCCAGCATTTT. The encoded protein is CAWAGESHQPQHF.

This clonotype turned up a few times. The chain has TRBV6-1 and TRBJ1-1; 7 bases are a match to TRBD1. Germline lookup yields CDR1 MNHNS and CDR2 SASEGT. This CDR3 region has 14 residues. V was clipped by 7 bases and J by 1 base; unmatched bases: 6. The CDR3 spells CASTPTGWNTEAFF. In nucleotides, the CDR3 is TGTGCCAGCACCCCGACAGGGTGGAACACTGAAGCTTTCTTT.

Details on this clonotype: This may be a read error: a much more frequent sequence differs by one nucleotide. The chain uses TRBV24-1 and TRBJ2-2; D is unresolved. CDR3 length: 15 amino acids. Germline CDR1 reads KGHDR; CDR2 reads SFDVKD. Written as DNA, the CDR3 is TGTGCCACCAGTGATGTCATCAGGAACGCCGGGGAGCTGTTTTTT. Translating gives CATSDVIRNAGELFF.

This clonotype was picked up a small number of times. CDR3 bases: TGTGCCAGCAGATTGACACTCAATCAGCCCCAGCATTTT. Protein product: CASRLTLNQPQHF. This sequence joins TRBV10-3 and TRBJ1-5; D is uncertain. V lost 10 bases to trimming and J lost 3 bases, with 13 bases between them. Germline loops: CDR1 ENHRY, CDR2 SYGVKD. The CDR3 runs 13 residues.

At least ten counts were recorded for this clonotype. The CDR3: CAISSGTTYAYEQYF. The CDR3 DNA reads as TGTGCCATTTCCTCAGGGACCACTTACGCCTACGAGCAGTACTTC. This chain links TRBV10-3 with TRBJ2-7, with D perhaps TRBD1 or TRBD2 (5 bases each). From germline, CDR1 is ENHRY and CDR2 SYGVKD. Trimming left V 9 bases short and J 2 bases short, with 20 bases between. The CDR3 totals 15 residues.

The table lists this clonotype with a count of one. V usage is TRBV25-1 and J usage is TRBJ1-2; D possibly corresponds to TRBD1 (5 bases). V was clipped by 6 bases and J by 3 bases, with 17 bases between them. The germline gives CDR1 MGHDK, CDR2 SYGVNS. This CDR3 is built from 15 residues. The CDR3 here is CASSPSGGVYYGYTF. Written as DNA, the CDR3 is TGTGCCAGCAGCCCCTCCGGGGGGGTGTACTATGGCTACACCTTC.

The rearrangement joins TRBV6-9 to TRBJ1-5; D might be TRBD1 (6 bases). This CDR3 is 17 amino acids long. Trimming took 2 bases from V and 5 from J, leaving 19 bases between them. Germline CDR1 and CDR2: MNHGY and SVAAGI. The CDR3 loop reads CASSYGQGRGIDQPQHF. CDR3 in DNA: TGTGCCAGCAGTTATGGGCAGGGGAGGGGGATTGATCAGCCCCAGCATTTT.

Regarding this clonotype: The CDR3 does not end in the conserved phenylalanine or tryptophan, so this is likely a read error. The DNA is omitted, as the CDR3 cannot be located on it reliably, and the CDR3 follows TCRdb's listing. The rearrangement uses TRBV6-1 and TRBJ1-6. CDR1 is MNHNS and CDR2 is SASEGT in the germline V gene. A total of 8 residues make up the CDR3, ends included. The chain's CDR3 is CASSLGGL.

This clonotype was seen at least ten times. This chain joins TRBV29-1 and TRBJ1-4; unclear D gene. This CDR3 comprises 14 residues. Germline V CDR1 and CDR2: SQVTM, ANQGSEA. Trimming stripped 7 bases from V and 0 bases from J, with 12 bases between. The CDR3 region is CSGCRTATNEKLFF. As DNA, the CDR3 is TGCAGCGGTTGTCGGACGGCAACTAATGAAAAACTGTTTTTT. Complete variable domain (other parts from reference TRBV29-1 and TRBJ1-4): SAVISQKPSRDICQRGTSLTIQCQVDSQVTMMFWYRQQPGQSLTLIATANQGSEATYESGFVIDKFPISRPNLTFSTLTVSNMSPEDSSIYLCSGCRTATNEKLFFGSGTQLSVL.

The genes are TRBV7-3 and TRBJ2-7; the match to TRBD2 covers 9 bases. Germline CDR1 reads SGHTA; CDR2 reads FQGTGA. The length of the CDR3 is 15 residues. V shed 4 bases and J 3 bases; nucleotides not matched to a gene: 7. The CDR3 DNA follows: TGTGCCAGCAGCTCCGTCGTAGCGGGGGACTACGAGCAGTACTTC. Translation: CASSSVVAGDYEQYF.

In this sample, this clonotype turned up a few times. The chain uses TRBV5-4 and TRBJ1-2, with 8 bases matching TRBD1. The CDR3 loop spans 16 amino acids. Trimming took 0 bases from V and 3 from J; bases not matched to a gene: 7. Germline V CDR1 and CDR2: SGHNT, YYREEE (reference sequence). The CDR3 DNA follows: TGTGCCAGCAGCTTGGGGGCAGGGGGCATTTACTATGGCTACACCTTC. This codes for CASSLGAGGIYYGYTF. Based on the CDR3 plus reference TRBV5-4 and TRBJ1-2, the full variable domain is ETGVTQSPTHLIKTRGQQVTLRCSSQSGHNTVSWYQQALGQGPQFIFQYYREEENGRGNFPPRFSGLQFPNYSSELNVNALELDDSALYLCASSLGAGGIYYGYTFGSGTRLTVV.

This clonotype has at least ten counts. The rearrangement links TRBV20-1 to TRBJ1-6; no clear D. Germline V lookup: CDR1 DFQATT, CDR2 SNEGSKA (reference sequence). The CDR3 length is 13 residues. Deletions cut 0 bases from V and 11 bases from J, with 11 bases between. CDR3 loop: CSARDRAAAPLHF. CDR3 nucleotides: TGCAGTGCTAGAGATAGGGCAGCTGCACCCCTCCACTTT.

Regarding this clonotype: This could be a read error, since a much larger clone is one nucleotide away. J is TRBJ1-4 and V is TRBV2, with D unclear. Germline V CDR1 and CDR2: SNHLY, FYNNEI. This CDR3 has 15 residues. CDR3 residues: CASSEDLGTNEKLSF. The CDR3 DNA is TGTGCCAGCAGTGAAGATTTGGGAACTAATGAAAAACTGTCTTTT.

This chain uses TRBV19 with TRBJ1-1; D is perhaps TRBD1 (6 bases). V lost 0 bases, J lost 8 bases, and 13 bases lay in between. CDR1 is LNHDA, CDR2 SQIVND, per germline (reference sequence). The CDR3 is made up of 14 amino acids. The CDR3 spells CASSIDQGRGEAFF. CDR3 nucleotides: TGTGCCAGTAGTATAGATCAGGGGCGTGGGGAAGCTTTCTTT.

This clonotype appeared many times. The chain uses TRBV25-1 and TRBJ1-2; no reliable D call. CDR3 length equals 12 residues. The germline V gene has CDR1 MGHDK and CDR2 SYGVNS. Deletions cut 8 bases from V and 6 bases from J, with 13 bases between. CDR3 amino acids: CASSMGRDGYTF. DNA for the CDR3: TGTGCCAGCTCTATGGGAAGGGATGGCTACACCTTC.

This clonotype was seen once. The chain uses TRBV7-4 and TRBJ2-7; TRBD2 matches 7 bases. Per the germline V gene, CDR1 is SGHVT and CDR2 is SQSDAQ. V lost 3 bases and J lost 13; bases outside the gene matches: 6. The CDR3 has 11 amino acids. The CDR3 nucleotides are TGTGCCAGCAGCTTTGAGGGAGGGGCCTACTTC. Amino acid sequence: CASSFEGGAYF.

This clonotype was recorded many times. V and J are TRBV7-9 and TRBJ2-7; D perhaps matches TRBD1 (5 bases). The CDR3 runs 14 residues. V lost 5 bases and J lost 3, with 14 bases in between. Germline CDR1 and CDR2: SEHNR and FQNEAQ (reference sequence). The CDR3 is CASSNRSLGYEQYF. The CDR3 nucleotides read TGTGCCAGCAGCAACAGGAGTCTGGGCTACGAGCAGTACTTC. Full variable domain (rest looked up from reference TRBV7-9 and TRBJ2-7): DTGVSQNPRHKITKRGQNVTFRCDPISEHNRLYWYRQTLGQGPEFLTYFQNEAQLEKSRLLSDRFSAERPKGSFSTLEIQRTEQGDSAMYLCASSNRSLGYEQYFGPGTRLTVT.

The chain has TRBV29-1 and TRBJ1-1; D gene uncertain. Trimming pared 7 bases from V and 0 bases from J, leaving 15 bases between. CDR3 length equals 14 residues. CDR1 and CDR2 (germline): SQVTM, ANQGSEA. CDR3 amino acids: CSAEGRGVNTEAFF. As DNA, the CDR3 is TGCAGCGCCGAGGGCCGGGGAGTGAACACTGAAGCTTTCTTT.

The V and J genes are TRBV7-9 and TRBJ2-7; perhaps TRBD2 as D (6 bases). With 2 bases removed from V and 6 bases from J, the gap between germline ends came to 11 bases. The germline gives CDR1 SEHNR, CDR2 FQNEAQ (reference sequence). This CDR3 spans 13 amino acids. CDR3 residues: CASSLRRSGEQYF. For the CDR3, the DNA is TGTGCCAGCAGCTTAAGGCGTAGCGGCGAGCAGTACTTC.

CDR3 bases: TGTGCAAAGAGCCCGGACGGCGGCCAGCCCCAGCATTTT. Translation gives CAKSPDGGQPQHF. The chain recombines TRBV15 with TRBJ1-5; no reliable D call. Germline V CDR1 and CDR2: LNHNV, YYDKDF (reference sequence). The CDR3 has 13 amino acids. The full variable domain, rest sourced from reference TRBV15 and TRBJ1-5, is DAMVIQNPRYQVTQFGKPVTLSCSQTLNHNVMYWYQQKSSQAPKLLFHYYDKDFNNEADTPDNFQSRRPNTSFCFLDIRSPGLGDTAMYLCAKSPDGGQPQHFGDGTRLSIL.

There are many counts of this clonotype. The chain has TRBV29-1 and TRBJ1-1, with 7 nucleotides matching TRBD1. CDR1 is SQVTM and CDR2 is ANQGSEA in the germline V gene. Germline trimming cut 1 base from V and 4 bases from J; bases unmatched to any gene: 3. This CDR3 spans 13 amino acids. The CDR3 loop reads CSVEADRSTEAFF. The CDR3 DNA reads TGCAGCGTTGAAGCGGACAGGAGCACTGAAGCTTTCTTT.

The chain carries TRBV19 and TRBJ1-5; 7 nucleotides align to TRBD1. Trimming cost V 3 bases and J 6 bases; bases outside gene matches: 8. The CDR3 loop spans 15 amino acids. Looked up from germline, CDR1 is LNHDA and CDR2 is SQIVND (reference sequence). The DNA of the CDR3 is TGTGCCAGTAGTATGCGCAGGGGGATTGGTCAGCCCCAGCATTTT. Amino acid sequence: CASSMRRGIGQPQHF.

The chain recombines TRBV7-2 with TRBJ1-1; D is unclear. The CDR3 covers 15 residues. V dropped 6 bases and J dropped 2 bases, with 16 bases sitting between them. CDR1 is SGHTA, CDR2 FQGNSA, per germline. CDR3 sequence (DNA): TGTGCCAGCAGTTTAAAACCGACGGGCAACACTGAAGCTTTCTTT. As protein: CASSLKPTGNTEAFF.

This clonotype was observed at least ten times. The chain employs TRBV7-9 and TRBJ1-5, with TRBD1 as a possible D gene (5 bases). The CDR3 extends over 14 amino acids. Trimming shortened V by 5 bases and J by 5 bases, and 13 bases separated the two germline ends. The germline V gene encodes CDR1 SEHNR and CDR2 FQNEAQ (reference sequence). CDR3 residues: CASSLWDRDQPQHF. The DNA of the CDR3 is TGTGCCAGCAGCCTATGGGACCGTGATCAGCCCCAGCATTTT.

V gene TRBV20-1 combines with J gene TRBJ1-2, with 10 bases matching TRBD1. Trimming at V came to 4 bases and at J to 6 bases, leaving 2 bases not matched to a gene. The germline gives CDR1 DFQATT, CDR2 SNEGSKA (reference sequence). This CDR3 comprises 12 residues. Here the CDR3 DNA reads TGCAGTGCTATCGGGACAGGGGATGGCTACACCTTC. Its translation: CSAIGTGDGYTF.